The next 10 T cell receptor beta chains were all read from a single sample in a study of T cell responses to AZD1222 COVID-19 vaccine. Sequencing used immunoSEQ multiplex PCR; TCRdb keeps in-frame clones, though not all of them. The data show about 120,000 clones, 93% seen once. The specimen comprised peripheral blood, sampled 28 days after the second AZD1222 dose. All receptors derive from an adult who received the AZD1222 COVID-19 vaccine.

The J gene is TRBJ1-4, the V gene TRBV5-1; no reliable D call. V was clipped by 1 base and J by 6 bases, with 7 bases between them. The CDR3 loop spans 13 amino acids. Germline-derived CDR1 and CDR2 are SGHRS and YFSETQ. The CDR3 bases are TGCGCCAGCAGCTTGTCGGCGGATGAAAAACTGTTTTTT. As protein: CASSLSADEKLFF.

This clone showed up just a few times. The chain combines TRBV7-9 with TRBJ2-7, with D possibly TRBD2 on 5 matching bases. CDR1 and CDR2 (germline): SEHNR, FQNEAQ (reference sequence). V was pared by 4 bases and J by 3 bases, with 7 bases between. The CDR3 length is 12 residues. Here the CDR3 reads CASSWTDYEQYF. The CDR3 DNA reads TGTGCCAGCAGCTGGACTGACTACGAGCAGTACTTC.

The chain uses TRBV6-2 or TRBV6-3 and TRBJ1-1; D is possibly TRBD1 (6 bases). This CDR3 has 13 amino acids. The V end was cut by 5 bases, the J end by 9 bases, with 16 bases between. From germline, CDR1 is MNHEY and CDR2 SVGEGT. The CDR3 sequence is CASSPSQDSKAFF. Written as DNA, the CDR3 is TGTGCCAGCAGTCCCTCTCAGGACAGTAAAGCTTTCTTT.

This clone was recorded only once. The rearrangement joins TRBV5-1 to TRBJ2-7, with D possibly TRBD2 on 6 matching bases. Germline CDR1 SGHRS, CDR2 YFSETQ. Trimming took 2 bases from V and 1 from J, leaving 10 bases between them. This CDR3 has 14 amino acids. CDR3 sequence reads: CASSFGTGSYEQYF. Here the CDR3 DNA reads TGCGCCAGCAGCTTTGGGACTGGTTCCTACGAGCAGTACTTC.

Only one count was recorded for this clone. The rearrangement joins TRBV11-2 to TRBJ1-6, with D unclear. The length of the CDR3 is 13 residues. V lost 4 bases to trimming and J lost 11 bases, with 12 bases between them. CDR1 and CDR2 (germline): SGHAT, FQNNGV. The CDR3 DNA is TGTGCCAGCAGCTCCGGACTGGGTACACCCCTCCACTTT. This gives the protein CASSSGLGTPLHF.

The V gene is TRBV19, the J gene TRBJ1-2; 7 bases agree with TRBD1. The CDR3 covers 16 residues. Germline lookup yields CDR1 LNHDA and CDR2 SQIVND (reference sequence). V shed 2 bases, J shed 7 bases, and the junction held 13 bases outside the gene matches. This CDR3 is CASSIHGRGLLSGYTF. CDR3 coding DNA: TGTGCCAGTAGTATACATGGGAGGGGGCTTCTCAGTGGCTACACCTTC.

The CDR3 region is CASSLPGGPDTQYF. The CDR3 DNA reads as TGTGCCAGCAGCTTACCGGGGGGCCCAGATACGCAGTATTTT. The chain carries TRBV7-2 and TRBJ2-3; the D gene is possibly TRBD2 (7 bases). CDR3 length equals 14 residues. CDR1 and CDR2 (germline): SGHTA, FQGNSA. V shed 2 bases and J shed 4 bases, with 10 bases lying between them.

This chain joins TRBV7-2 and TRBJ1-1; D gene uncertain. CDR3 size: 12 residues. Trimming shortened V by 2 bases and J by 8 bases, and 9 bases separated the two germline ends. Germline CDR1 SGHTA, CDR2 FQGNSA. The CDR3, as DNA: TGTGCCAGCAGCTTATCGAGGGTAGAAGCTTTCTTT. Its translation is CASSLSRVEAFF.

The chain has TRBV2 and TRBJ1-5; TRBD1 is a possible D gene (6 bases). The CDR3 covers 12 residues. Looked up from germline, CDR1 is SNHLY and CDR2 is FYNNEI. The germline V and J ends were trimmed by 8 bases and 9 bases, with 14 bases remaining between them. CDR3 nucleotide sequence: TGTGCCAGCGGGCGGGGGCTAGGGCCCCAGCATTTT. It codes for CASGRGLGPQHF. The full variable domain, rest sourced from reference TRBV2 and TRBJ1-5, is EPEVTQTPSHQVTQMGQEVILRCVPISNHLYFYWYRQILGQKVEFLVSFYNNEISEKSEIFDDQFSVERPDGSNFTLKIRSTKLEDSAMYFCASGRGLGPQHFGDGTRLSIL.

This clone appeared once. The V gene is TRBV12-3 or TRBV12-4, the J gene TRBJ1-1; a weak D match, TRBD1 (6 bases). This CDR3 has 13 amino acids. Trimming cost V 7 bases and J 1 base, with 10 bases left between them. This chain's CDR3 is CASNLGGNTEAFF. CDR3 nucleotide sequence: TGTGCCAGCAACCTAGGGGGGAACACTGAAGCTTTCTTT.